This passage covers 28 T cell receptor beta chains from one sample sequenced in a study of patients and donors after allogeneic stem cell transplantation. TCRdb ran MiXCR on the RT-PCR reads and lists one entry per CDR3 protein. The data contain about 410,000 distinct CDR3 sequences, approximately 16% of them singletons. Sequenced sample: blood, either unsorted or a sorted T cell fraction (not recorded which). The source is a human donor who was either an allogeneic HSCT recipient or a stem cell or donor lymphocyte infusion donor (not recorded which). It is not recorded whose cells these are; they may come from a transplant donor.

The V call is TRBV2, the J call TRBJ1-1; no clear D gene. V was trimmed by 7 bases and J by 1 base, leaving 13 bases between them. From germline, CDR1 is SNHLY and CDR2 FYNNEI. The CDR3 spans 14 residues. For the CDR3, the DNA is TGTGCCAGCATTAGGACCGAGAGGAACACTGAAGCTTTCTTT. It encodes CASIRTERNTEAFF. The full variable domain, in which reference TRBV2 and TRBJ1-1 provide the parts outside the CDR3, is EPEVTQTPSHQVTQMGQEVILRCVPISNHLYFYWYRQILGQKVEFLVSFYNNEISEKSEIFDDQFSVERPDGSNFTLKIRSTKLEDSAMYFCASIRTERNTEAFFGQGTRLTVV.

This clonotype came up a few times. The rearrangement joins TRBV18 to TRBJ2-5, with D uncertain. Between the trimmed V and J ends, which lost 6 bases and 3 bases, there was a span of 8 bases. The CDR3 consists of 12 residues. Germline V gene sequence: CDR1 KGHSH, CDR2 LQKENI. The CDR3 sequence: CASSAEEETQYF. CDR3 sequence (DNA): TGTGCCAGCTCGGCAGAGGAAGAGACCCAGTACTTC.

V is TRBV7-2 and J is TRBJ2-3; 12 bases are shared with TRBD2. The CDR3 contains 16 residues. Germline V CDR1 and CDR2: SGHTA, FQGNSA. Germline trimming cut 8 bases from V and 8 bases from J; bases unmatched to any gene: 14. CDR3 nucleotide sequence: TGTGCCAGCGGACCAACTAGCGGGGGGCCTCTCGGTACGCAGTATTTT. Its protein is CASGPTSGGPLGTQYF.

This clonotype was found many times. This CDR3 reads CSARSGGSYNSPLHF. In DNA, the CDR3 is TGCAGTGCTAGATCAGGGGGCTCCTATAATTCACCCCTCCACTTT. V is TRBV20-1 and J is TRBJ1-6; TRBD1 matches 7 bases. The junction had 1 base not matched to a gene; V was cut back by 2 bases and J by 0 bases. The CDR3 is made up of 15 amino acids. Looked up from germline, CDR1 is DFQATT and CDR2 is SNEGSKA (reference sequence).

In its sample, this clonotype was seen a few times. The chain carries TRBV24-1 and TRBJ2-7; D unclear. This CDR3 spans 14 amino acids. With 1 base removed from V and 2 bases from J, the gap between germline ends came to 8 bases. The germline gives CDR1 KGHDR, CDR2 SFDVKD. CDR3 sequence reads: CATSDFDLPYEQYF. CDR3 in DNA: TGTGCCACCAGTGATTTCGACCTGCCCTACGAGCAGTACTTC.

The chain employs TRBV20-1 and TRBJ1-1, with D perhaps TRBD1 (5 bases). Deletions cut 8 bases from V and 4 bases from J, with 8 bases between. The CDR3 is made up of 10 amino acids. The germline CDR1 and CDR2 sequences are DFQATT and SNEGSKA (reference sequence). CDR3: CSPGLTEAFF. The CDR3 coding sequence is TGCAGTCCGGGGCTCACTGAAGCTTTCTTT.

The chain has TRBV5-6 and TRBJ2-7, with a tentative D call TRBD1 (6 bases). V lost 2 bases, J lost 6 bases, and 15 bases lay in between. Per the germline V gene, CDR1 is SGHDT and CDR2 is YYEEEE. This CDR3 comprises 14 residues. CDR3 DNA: TGTGCCAGCAGCTTAGGTCGACAGGATGGCGAGCAGTACTTC. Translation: CASSLGRQDGEQYF.

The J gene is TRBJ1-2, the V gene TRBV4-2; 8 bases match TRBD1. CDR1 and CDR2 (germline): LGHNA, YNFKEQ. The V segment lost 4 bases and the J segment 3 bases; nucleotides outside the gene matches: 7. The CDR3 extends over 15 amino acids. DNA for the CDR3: TGTGCCAGCAGCCGCGGACAGGGAATAGACTATGGCTACACCTTC. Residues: CASSRGQGIDYGYTF.

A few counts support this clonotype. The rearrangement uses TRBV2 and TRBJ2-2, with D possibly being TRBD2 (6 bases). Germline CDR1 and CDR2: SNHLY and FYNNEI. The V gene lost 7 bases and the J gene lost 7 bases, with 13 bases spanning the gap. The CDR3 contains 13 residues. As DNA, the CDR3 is TGTGCCAGCACGTTCACTAGCAGCGGGGAGCTGTTTTTT. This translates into CASTFTSSGELFF.

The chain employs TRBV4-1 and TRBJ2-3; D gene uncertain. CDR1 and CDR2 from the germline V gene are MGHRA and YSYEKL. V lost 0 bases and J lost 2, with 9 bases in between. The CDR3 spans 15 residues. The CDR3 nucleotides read TGCGCCAGCAGCCAAGAAGTTCGGCTCACAGATACGCAGTATTTT. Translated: CASSQEVRLTDTQYF.

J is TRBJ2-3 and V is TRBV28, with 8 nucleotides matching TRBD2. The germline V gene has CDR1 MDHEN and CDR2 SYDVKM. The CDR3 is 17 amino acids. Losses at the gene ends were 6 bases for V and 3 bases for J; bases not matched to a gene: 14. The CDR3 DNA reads TGTGCCAGCAGGGGGCCAATAGGACTAGCCGGTACAGATACGCAGTATTTT. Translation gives CASRGPIGLAGTDTQYF. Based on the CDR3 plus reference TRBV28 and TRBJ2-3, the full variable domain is DVKVTQSSRYLVKRTGEKVFLECVQDMDHENMFWYRQDPGLGLRLIYFSYDVKMKEKGDIPEGYSVSREKKERFSLILESASTNQTSMYLCASRGPIGLAGTDTQYFGPGTRLTVL.

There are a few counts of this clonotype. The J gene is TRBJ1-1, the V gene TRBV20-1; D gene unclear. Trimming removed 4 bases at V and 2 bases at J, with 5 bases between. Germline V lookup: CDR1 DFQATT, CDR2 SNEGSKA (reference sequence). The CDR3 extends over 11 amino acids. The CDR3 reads CSAMPNTEAFF. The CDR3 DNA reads TGCAGTGCTATGCCCAACACTGAAGCTTTCTTT.

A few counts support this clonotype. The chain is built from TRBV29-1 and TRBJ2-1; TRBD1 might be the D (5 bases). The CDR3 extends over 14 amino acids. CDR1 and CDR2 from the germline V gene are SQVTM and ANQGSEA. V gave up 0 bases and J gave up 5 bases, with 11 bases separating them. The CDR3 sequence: CSVEDRETNNEQFF. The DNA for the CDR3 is TGCAGCGTTGAAGACAGGGAAACTAACAATGAGCAGTTCTTC.

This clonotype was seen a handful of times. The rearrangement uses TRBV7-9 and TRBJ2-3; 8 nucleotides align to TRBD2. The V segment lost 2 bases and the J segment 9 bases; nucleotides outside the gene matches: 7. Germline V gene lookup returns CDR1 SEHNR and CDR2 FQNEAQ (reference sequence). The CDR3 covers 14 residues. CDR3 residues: CASSLLGAGDTQYF. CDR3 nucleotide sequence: TGTGCCAGCAGCTTATTAGGAGCGGGAGACACGCAGTATTTT.

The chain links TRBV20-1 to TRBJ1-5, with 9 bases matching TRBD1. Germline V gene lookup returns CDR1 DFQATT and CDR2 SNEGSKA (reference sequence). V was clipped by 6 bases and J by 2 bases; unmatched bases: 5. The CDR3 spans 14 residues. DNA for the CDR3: TGCAGTGCGGGACAGGGTGGGGGCAATCAGCCCCAGCATTTT. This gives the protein CSAGQGGGNQPQHF.

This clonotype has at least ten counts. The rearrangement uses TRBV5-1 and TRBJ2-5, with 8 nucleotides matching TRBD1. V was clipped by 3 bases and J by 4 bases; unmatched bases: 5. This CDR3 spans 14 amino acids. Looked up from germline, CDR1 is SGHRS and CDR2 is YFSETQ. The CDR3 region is CASSSHDRGETQYF. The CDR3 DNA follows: TGCGCCAGCAGCTCCCATGACAGGGGAGAGACCCAGTACTTC.

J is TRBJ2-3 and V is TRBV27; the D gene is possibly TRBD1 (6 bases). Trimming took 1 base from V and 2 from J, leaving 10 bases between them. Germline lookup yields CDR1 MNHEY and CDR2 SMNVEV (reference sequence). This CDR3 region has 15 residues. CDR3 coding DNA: TGTGCCAGCAGTTTATGGCAGGGGCCCACAGATACGCAGTATTTT. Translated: CASSLWQGPTDTQYF.

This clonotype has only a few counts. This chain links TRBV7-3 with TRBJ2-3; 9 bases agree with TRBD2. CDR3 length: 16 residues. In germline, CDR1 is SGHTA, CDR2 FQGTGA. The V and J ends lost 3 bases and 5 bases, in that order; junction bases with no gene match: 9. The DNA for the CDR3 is TGTGCCAGCAGCTTGACCGGGACTAGCCGTCAAGATACGCAGTATTTT. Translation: CASSLTGTSRQDTQYF.

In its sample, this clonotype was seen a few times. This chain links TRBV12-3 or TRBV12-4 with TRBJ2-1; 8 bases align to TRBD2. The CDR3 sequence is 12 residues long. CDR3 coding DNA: TGTCTCAGCGGGAGCTCCTACAATGAGCAGTTCTTC. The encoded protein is CLSGSSYNEQFF.

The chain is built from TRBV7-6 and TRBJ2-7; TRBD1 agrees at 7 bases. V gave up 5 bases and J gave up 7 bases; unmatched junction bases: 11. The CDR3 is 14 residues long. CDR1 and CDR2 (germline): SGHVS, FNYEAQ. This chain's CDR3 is CASSLQGSLGEQYF. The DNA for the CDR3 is TGTGCCAGCAGCCTACAGGGGTCACTAGGAGAGCAGTACTTC.

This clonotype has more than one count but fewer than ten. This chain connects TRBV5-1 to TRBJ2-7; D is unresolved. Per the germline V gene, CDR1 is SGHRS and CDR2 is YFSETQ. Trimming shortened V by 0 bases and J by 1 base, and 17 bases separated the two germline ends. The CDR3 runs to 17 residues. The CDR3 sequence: CASSLAPRLPTSYEQYF. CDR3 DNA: TGCGCCAGCAGCTTGGCCCCCCGGTTGCCGACATCCTACGAGCAGTACTTC.

CDR3 region: CASSFGTGRHQPQHF. CDR3 nucleotides: TGTGCCAGCAGTTTTGGTACAGGGAGACATCAGCCCCAGCATTTT. The chain carries TRBV12-3 or TRBV12-4 and TRBJ1-5; D possibly corresponds to TRBD1 (6 bases). The CDR3 sequence is 15 residues long. The V end lost 3 bases, the J end lost 5 bases, and 14 bases lay between the germline ends.

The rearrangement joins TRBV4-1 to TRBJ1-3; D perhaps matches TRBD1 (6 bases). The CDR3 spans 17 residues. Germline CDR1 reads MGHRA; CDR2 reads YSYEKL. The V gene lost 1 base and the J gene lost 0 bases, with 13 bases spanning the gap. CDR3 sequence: CASSQGLGQSSGNTIYF. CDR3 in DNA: TGCGCCAGCAGCCAAGGTCTTGGACAGAGCTCTGGAAACACCATATATTTT.

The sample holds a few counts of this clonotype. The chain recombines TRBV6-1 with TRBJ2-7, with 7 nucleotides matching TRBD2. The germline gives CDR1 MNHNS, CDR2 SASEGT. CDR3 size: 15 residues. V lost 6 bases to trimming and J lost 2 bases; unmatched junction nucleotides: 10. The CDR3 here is CASRGAGAGAYEQYF. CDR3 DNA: TGTGCCAGCAGGGGAGCAGGCGCGGGGGCCTACGAGCAGTACTTC.

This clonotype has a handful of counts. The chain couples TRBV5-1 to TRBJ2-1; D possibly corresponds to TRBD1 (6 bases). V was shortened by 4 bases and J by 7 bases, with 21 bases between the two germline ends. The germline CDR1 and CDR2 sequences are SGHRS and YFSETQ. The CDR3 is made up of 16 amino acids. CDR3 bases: TGCGCCAGCAGCCGCGACACAGGGTGGTCAGGGAATGAGCAGTTCTTC. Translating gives CASSRDTGWSGNEQFF. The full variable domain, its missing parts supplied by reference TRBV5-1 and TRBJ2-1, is KAGVTQTPRYLIKTRGQQVTLSCSPISGHRSVSWYQQTPGQGLQFLFEYFSETQRNKGNFPGRFSGRQFSNSRSEMNVSTLELGDSALYLCASSRDTGWSGNEQFFGPGTRLTVL.

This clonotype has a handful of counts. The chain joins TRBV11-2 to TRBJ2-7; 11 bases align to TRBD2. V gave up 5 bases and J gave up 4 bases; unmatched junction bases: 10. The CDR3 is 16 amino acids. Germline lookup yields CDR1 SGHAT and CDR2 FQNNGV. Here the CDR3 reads CASSLGPSGRLYEQYF. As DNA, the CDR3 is TGTGCCAGCAGCCTAGGGCCTAGCGGGAGGTTATACGAGCAGTACTTC.

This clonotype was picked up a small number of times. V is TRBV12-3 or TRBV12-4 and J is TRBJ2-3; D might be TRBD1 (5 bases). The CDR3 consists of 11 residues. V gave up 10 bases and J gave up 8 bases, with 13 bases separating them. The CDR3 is CAIGVTGTQYF. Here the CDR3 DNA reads TGTGCCATAGGGGTTACGGGTACGCAGTATTTT.

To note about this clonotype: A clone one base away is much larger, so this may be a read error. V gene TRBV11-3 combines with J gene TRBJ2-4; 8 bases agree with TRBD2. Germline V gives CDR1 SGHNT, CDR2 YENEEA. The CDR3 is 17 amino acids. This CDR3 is CASSLRIGGLAKNIPYF. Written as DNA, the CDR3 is TGTGCCAGCAGCTTGCGAATTGGCGGACTAGCCAAAAACATTCCGTACTTC.